This TCR beta chain was identified in a study of prognosis after radiotherapy for stage I lung cancer. About the study: Enrolled patients were those with stage I non-small cell lung cancer, a group that was recruited between April 2018 and January 2019. After radiotherapy, some 14 showed no significant progression while several developed distant metastases (median about seven months).

V dropped 4 bases and J dropped 7 bases, with 14 bases sitting between them. CDR1 and CDR2 (germline): SGHDT, YYEEEE. The CDR3 contains 13 residues. This clonotype has at least ten counts. Multiplex PCR, run in two rounds, amplified TCR beta CDR3 from genomic DNA. Gene-specific TRBV and TRBJ primers were used in PCR round one. TCRdb redid the calling of the multiplex PCR reads with MiXCR, one entry per CDR3 protein. The sample shows just over 30,000 distinct CDR3 sequences, about 33% of them seen only once. This sequence was found in a donor over 45 with non-small cell lung cancer. J is TRBJ2-5 and V is TRBV5-6; D is perhaps TRBD2 (5 bases). The source material was PBMCs, sampled before or after stereotactic body radiation therapy (not recorded which). The CDR3 sequence is CASSKDSGVTQYF. Here the CDR3 DNA reads TGTGCCAGCAGCAAGGACTCCGGGGTGACCCAGTACTTC.